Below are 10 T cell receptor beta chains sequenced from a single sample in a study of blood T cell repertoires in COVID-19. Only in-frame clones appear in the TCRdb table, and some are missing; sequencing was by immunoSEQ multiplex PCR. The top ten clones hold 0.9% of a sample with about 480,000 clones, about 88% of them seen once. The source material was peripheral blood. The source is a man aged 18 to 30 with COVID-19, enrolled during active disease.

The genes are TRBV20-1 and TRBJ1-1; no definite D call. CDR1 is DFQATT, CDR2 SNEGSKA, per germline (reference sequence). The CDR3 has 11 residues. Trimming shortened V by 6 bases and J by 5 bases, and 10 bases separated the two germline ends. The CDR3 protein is CSAPTGTEAFF. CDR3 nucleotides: TGCAGTGCGCCGACGGGAACTGAAGCTTTCTTT.

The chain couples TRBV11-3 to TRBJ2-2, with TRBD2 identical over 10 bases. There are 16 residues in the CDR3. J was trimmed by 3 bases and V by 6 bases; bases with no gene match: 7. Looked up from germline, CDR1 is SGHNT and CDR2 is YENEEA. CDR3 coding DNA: TGTGCCAGCAGGCCAATAGCGGGAGGCCACACCGGGGAGCTGTTTTTT. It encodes CASRPIAGGHTGELFF.

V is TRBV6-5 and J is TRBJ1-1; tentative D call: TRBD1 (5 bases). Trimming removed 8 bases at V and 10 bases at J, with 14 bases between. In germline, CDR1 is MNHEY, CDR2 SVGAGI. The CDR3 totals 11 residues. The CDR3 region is CASGQGGVAFF. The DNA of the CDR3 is TGTGCCAGCGGGCAGGGAGGGGTAGCTTTCTTT.

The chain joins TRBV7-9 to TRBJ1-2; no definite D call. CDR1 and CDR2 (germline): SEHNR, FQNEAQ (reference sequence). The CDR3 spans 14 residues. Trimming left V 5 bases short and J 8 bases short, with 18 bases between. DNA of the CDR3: TGTGCCAGCAGCGAACGGGGTCTAGCGGACGGCTACACCTTC. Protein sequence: CASSERGLADGYTF.

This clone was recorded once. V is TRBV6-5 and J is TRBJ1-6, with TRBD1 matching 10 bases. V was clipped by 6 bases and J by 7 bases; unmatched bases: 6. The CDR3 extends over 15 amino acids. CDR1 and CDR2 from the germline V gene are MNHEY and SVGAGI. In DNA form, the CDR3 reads TGTGCCAGCAGATACATGGGACAGGGGAATTCACCCCTCCACTTT. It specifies CASRYMGQGNSPLHF.

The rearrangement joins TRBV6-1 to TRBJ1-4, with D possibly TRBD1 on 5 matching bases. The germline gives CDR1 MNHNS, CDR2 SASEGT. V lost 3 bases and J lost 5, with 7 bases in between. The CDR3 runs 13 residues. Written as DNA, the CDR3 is TGTGCCAGCAGTGATAGGGGAAATGAAAAACTGTTTTTT. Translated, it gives CASSDRGNEKLFF.

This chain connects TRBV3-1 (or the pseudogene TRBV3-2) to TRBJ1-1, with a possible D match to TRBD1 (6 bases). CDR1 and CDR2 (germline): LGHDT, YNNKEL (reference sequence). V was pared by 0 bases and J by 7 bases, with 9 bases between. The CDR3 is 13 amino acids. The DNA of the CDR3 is TGTGCCAGCAGCCAAGAAACAGGGATTGAAGCTTTCTTT. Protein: CASSQETGIEAFF.

The chain's CDR3 is CASRRRGGGYTF. The CDR3 DNA reads as TGTGCCAGCAGGAGGAGAGGGGGTGGCTACACCTTC. The chain recombines TRBV27 with TRBJ1-2; possible D gene TRBD1, 6 bases. From germline, CDR1 is MNHEY and CDR2 SMNVEV (reference sequence). Trimming pared 6 bases from V and 7 bases from J, leaving 12 bases between. The length of the CDR3 is 12 residues.

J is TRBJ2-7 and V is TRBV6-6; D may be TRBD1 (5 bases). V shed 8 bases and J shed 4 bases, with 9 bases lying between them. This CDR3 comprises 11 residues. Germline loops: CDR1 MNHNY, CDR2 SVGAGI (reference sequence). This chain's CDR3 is CASRQGYEQYF. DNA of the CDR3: TGTGCCAGCCGCCAGGGATACGAGCAGTACTTC.

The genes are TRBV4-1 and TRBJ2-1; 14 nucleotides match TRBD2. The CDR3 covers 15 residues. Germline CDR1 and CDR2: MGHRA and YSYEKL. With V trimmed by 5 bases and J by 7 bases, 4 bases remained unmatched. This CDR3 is CASSSGLAGANEQFF. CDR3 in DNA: TGCGCCAGCAGCTCGGGACTAGCGGGAGCGAATGAGCAGTTCTTC.